These 5 T cell receptor beta chains originate from one sample sequenced in a study of T cells after yellow fever vaccination. One entry per CDR3 protein, called by TCRdb with MiXCR from the 5' RACE reads. The table has around 320,000 distinct CDR3 sequences, approximately 4% seen once. The source was PBMCs, collected 15 days after the yellow fever booster vaccination. These receptors were taken from a man aged 18 to 29 who received the YFV17D yellow fever vaccine.

This clonotype was detected ten times or more. The chain joins TRBV7-9 to TRBJ2-7, with 8 bases matching TRBD1. CDR1 and CDR2 (germline): SEHNR, FQNEAQ (reference sequence). V was pared by 2 bases and J by 4 bases, with 4 bases of the junction left unmatched. The CDR3 sequence is 14 residues long. For the CDR3, the DNA is TGTGCCAGCAGCTTAAACAGGGGGGAATACGAGCAGTACTTC. Translated: CASSLNRGEYEQYF.

Many counts were recorded for this clonotype. The CDR3: CAISEYRDTGELFF. CDR3 coding DNA: TGTGCCATCAGTGAGTACAGAGACACCGGGGAGCTGTTTTTT. The genes are TRBV10-3 and TRBJ2-2; D call uncertain. V shed 1 base and J shed 3 bases, with 6 bases lying between them. Germline CDR1 is ENHRY and CDR2 is SYGVKD. The CDR3 contains 14 residues.

This clonotype has ten or more counts. The V gene is TRBV12-3 or TRBV12-4, the J gene TRBJ1-5, with 7 positions matching TRBD1. This CDR3 region has 15 residues. V trimming: 3 bases; J trimming: 6 bases; junction bases outside the gene matches: 8. The DNA of the CDR3 is TGTGCCAGCAGTTTCCGTCGACAGGGCAGTCAGCCCCAGCATTTT. Protein product: CASSFRRQGSQPQHF.

This clonotype occurred many times. The V gene is TRBV6-6, the J gene TRBJ1-5; 8 positions agree with TRBD1. The V and J ends lost 6 bases and 5 bases, in that order; junction bases with no gene match: 21. The CDR3 is made up of 19 amino acids. From germline, CDR1 is MNHNY and CDR2 SVGAGI (reference sequence). CDR3 DNA: TGTGCCAGCAGGACCCGGAGGGGACAGGTCGGTGTGAGGGATCAGCCCCAGCATTTT. Its translation is CASRTRRGQVGVRDQPQHF.

The chain recombines TRBV7-3 with TRBJ2-1, with D perhaps being TRBD1 or TRBD2 (5 bases each). This CDR3 has 15 amino acids. CDR1 and CDR2 (germline): SGHTA, FQGTGA. With 5 bases removed from V and 2 bases from J, the gap between germline ends came to 13 bases. The CDR3 is CASSPPGATYNEQFF. CDR3 nucleotides: TGTGCCAGCAGCCCCCCCGGGGCTACCTACAATGAGCAGTTCTTC.